This TCR beta chain is drawn from a study of blood T cell repertoires in COVID-19. Only in-frame clones appear in the TCRdb table, and some are missing; sequencing was by immunoSEQ multiplex PCR. The data show about 330,000 clones, 87% seen once. Trimming stripped 5 bases from V and 1 base from J, with 5 bases between. The CDR3 is 12 amino acids. Germline CDR1 SNHLY, CDR2 FYNNEI. Sequencing was carried out using PBMCs or T cells enriched from blood (not recorded which). This clonotype was sampled from a woman aged 25-40 years who had recovered from COVID-19. The chain recombines TRBV2 with TRBJ1-2; no reliable D call. CDR3: CASSQLNYGYTF. The CDR3 coding sequence is TGTGCCAGCAGTCAACTTAACTATGGCTACACCTTC. Full variable domain (missing parts from reference TRBV2 and TRBJ1-2): EPEVTQTPSHQVTQMGQEVILRCVPISNHLYFYWYRQILGQKVEFLVSFYNNEISEKSEIFDDQFSVERPDGSNFTLKIRSTKLEDSAMYFCASSQLNYGYTFGSGTRLTVV.